The present T cell receptor (beta chain) was sequenced within a study of T-cell memory formation after mild COVID-19. For the study at large: Across donors, TCR clusters were largely donor specific. Findings and caveats of the study: The appearance of some responding clones in pre-infection memory suggested that cross-reactive memory joined. Later expanders leaned CD4+, whereas day 15 to 85 contracting clones were balanced CD4/CD8.

Constant-segment primers were used for 5'RACE, and the resulting TCR alpha and TCR beta cDNA libraries carried sample barcodes and UMIs. TCRdb recomputed calls from the 5' RACE reads with MiXCR, one row per CDR3 protein. The table shows 350,000 to 500,000 distinct CDR3 sequences, with about a sixth occurring only once. Germline values: CDR1 SQVTM, CDR2 ANQGSEA. This CDR3 has 15 residues. The V and J ends lost 4 bases and 1 base respectively, with 14 bases between them. Details on this clonotype: Its antigen is undetermined.

Sequenced sample: PBMCs or a T cell subset sorted from them (not recorded which). The rearrangement links TRBV29-1 to TRBJ1-5; no clear D gene. This receptor was taken from a man in his late teens or twenties who had mild COVID-19 (a few samples of this study predate the infection). Cell type and time point are not known. The CDR3 DNA sequence: TGCAGCGTTGGGACGGGCGGGAGAAGCAATCAGCCCCAGCATTTT. Protein product: CSVGTGGRSNQPQHF.